This T cell receptor beta chain was documented in a study of molecular identifiers for immune sequencing clone quantification. This clonotype was picked up many times. Trimming removed 3 bases from V and 2 bases from J; junction bases left unmatched: 5. The CDR3 sequence is 15 residues long. Germline assignment: CDR1 LNHNV and CDR2 YYDKDF (reference sequence). Listed TCR primers, together with previously described methods, were used for the bulk TCR libraries. MiXCR, run by TCRdb on the PCR reads, gives a single entry per CDR3 protein. Here the sample spans 550,000 to 750,000 distinct CDR3 sequences, about 20% being singletons. Researchers sorted naive CD8 T cells as cells that were CD8+CD4-CCR7+CD45RA+.

The sequence was obtained from a human donor in good health. Some libraries in this study had Jurkat cell RNA spiked in. The chain is built from TRBV15 and TRBJ2-3, with 7 bases identical to TRBD1. The sequencing sample was made of naive CD8+ T cells from blood, with Jurkat cell RNA spiked in. Stated subset: FACS-sorted CD8+CD4-CCR7+CD45RA+ naive T cells. DNA for the CDR3: TGTGCCACCAGCAGGACAGGGCGAATCACAGATACGCAGTATTTT. It encodes CATSRTGRITDTQYF.